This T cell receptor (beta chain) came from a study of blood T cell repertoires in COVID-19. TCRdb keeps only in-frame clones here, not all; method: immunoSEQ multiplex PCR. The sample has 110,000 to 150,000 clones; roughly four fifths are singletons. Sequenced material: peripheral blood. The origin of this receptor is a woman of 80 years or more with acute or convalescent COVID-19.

CDR3: CASSYSAGLPTEAFF. The CDR3 bases are TGTGCCAGCAGTTACTCGGCGGGCCTTCCTACCGAAGCTTTCTTT. The chain recombines TRBV6-6 with TRBJ1-1, with D unresolved. The CDR3 runs to 15 residues. CDR1 is MNHNY and CDR2 is SVGAGI in the germline V gene (reference sequence). Between the trimmed V and J ends, which lost 0 bases and 8 bases, there was a span of 16 bases.